These 29 T cell receptor beta chains originate from one sample sequenced in a study of cytomegalovirus exposure and HLA in healthy donors. A multiplex PCR was run with 60 Vbeta primers and 13 Jbeta primers. Assay used: immunoSEQ multiplex PCR; TCRdb lists only in-frame clones, some missing. The data contain around 140,000 clones, approximately 10% of them seen just once; the ten biggest clones take up roughly 7%. Sequenced: PBMCs. The receptors originated from a woman in her thirties or forties in good health and CMV-seropositive.

The rearrangement links TRBV6-6 to TRBJ1-5, with 7 nucleotides matching TRBD1. V shed 5 bases and J 9 bases; nucleotides not matched to a gene: 7. The CDR3 spans 13 residues. From germline, CDR1 is MNHNY and CDR2 SVGAGI (reference sequence). The CDR3 nucleotides read TGTGCCAGCAGTCGCGGACAGGATCTGCCCCAGCATTTT. Encoded protein: CASSRGQDLPQHF.

The V and J genes are TRBV25-1 and TRBJ1-1; no reliable D call. Looked up from germline, CDR1 is MGHDK and CDR2 is SYGVNS. V was trimmed by 5 bases and J by 5 bases, leaving 6 bases between them. CDR3 size: 11 residues. The CDR3 loop reads CASSSMTEAFF. CDR3 DNA sequence: TGTGCCAGCAGTTCTATGACTGAAGCTTTCTTT.

The chain recombines TRBV5-6 with TRBJ1-2; TRBD1 matches at 12 bases. This CDR3 region has 15 residues. CDR1 is SGHDT and CDR2 is YYEEEE in the germline V gene. V was clipped by 2 bases and J by 4 bases; unmatched bases: 3. The CDR3 spells CASSFGTGGVYGYTF. The DNA for the CDR3 is TGTGCCAGCAGCTTCGGGACAGGGGGCGTCTATGGCTACACCTTC.

A few counts support this clone. J is TRBJ1-2 and V is TRBV28; 9 nucleotides align to TRBD1. V was clipped by 5 bases and J by 5 bases; unmatched bases: 3. The CDR3 is 13 amino acids. Germline values: CDR1 MDHEN, CDR2 SYDVKM. This CDR3 reads CASSPGQGYGYTF. The DNA of the CDR3 is TGTGCCAGCAGTCCCGGACAGGGGTATGGCTACACCTTC.

This clone was detected a few times. The chain recombines TRBV2 with TRBJ2-1, with 7 bases aligning to TRBD1. CDR1 is SNHLY, CDR2 FYNNEI, per germline. V gave up 7 bases and J gave up 1 base; unmatched junction bases: 7. The CDR3 extends over 15 amino acids. The CDR3 region has the DNA TGTGCCAGCATTTCCCAGGGGGTGTCCTACAATGAGCAGTTCTTC. Translated, it gives CASISQGVSYNEQFF.

V and J are TRBV10-1 and TRBJ1-2; D call uncertain. The CDR3 covers 13 residues. CDR1 is WNHNN and CDR2 is SYGVQD in the germline V gene (reference sequence). V gave up 6 bases and J gave up 7 bases, with 15 bases separating them. Here the CDR3 reads CASSHLTVGGYTF. CDR3 DNA: TGCGCCAGCAGCCATCTAACAGTCGGTGGCTACACCTTC.

The chain has TRBV6-5 and TRBJ2-2; 7 bases match TRBD1. This CDR3 spans 14 amino acids. Germline values: CDR1 MNHEY, CDR2 SVGAGI. Losses at the gene ends were 6 bases for V and 7 bases for J; bases not matched to a gene: 8. CDR3 sequence (DNA): TGTGCCAGCAGCTCCGACAGGGCCTACGGGGAGCTGTTTTTT. It yields the protein CASSSDRAYGELFF.

The chain joins TRBV2 to TRBJ2-5; possible D gene TRBD2, 5 bases. Trimming left V 6 bases short and J 10 bases short, with 15 bases between. In germline, CDR1 is SNHLY, CDR2 FYNNEI. The CDR3 loop spans 12 amino acids. The CDR3 loop is CASRDPSRNQYF. CDR3 bases: TGTGCCAGCAGGGACCCTAGCCGTAACCAGTACTTC.

The chain recombines TRBV7-2 with TRBJ2-7, with 9 positions matching TRBD1. From germline, CDR1 is SGHTA and CDR2 FQGNSA. The CDR3 has 14 residues. After removal of 5 bases from V and 5 bases from J, the junction contained 7 bases not matched to a gene. CDR3 nucleotides: TGTGCCAGCAGCCTAGGGACAGGGATCCACGAGCAGTACTTC. Its translation is CASSLGTGIHEQYF.

There are a few counts of this clone. The chain links TRBV5-1 to TRBJ2-2, with 9 bases fitting TRBD1. V gave up 7 bases and J gave up 0 bases; unmatched junction bases: 4. This CDR3 spans 15 amino acids. CDR1 and CDR2 (germline): SGHRS, YFSETQ. The CDR3 DNA reads as TGCGCCAGCGGACAGGGGTTAACGAACACCGGGGAGCTGTTTTTT. Protein product: CASGQGLTNTGELFF.

There are a few counts of this clone. This sample includes further DNA sequences coding for the same CDR3. The rearrangement joins TRBV6-5 to TRBJ1-1; D might be TRBD1 (6 bases). This CDR3 region has 11 residues. The germline gives CDR1 MNHEY, CDR2 SVGAGI. Between the trimmed V and J ends, which lost 5 bases and 5 bases, there was a span of 6 bases. CDR3 nucleotide sequence: TGTGCCAGCAGTACAGGGACTGAAGCTTTCTTT. Protein: CASSTGTEAFF.

For this clone: Other DNA sequences in the sample encode the same CDR3. The rearrangement joins TRBV2 to TRBJ2-7; no reliable D call. Germline CDR1 reads SNHLY; CDR2 reads FYNNEI. The CDR3 sequence is 11 residues long. Deletions cut 9 bases from V and 0 bases from J, with 6 bases between. CDR3 protein: CASRASYEQYF. The CDR3 DNA reads TGTGCCAGTCGAGCCTCCTACGAGCAGTACTTC.

The chain uses TRBV27 and TRBJ2-7, with TRBD1 identical over 8 bases. CDR1 MNHEY and CDR2 SMNVEV come from the germline V gene (reference sequence). This CDR3 is built from 14 residues. V trimming: 4 bases; J trimming: 6 bases; junction bases outside the gene matches: 8. The CDR3 loop reads CASSSGGSPLEQYF. The DNA of the CDR3 is TGTGCCAGCAGTTCAGGGGGCTCCCCTCTCGAGCAGTACTTC.

This clone was observed a few times. CDR3 coding DNA: TGTGCCAGTCGGGACAGGGTCAATCAGCCCCAGCATTTT. Translation: CASRDRVNQPQHF. This chain uses TRBV2 with TRBJ1-5, with 9 positions matching TRBD1. CDR1 and CDR2 from the germline V gene are SNHLY and FYNNEI. Germline trimming cut 9 bases from V and 3 bases from J; bases unmatched to any gene: 3. The CDR3 spans 13 residues.

This clone was seen a handful of times. V usage is TRBV6-5 and J usage is TRBJ1-1, with TRBD1 identical over 12 bases. The V and J ends lost 4 bases and 5 bases, in that order; junction bases with no gene match: 5. The CDR3 consists of 15 residues. Germline CDR1 and CDR2: MNHEY and SVGAGI. The CDR3, as DNA: TGTGCCAGCAGTTCCCGGGACAGGGGGCTTACTGAAGCTTTCTTT. As protein: CASSSRDRGLTEAFF.

This sequence joins TRBV7-9 and TRBJ1-6, with D hard to call. Germline values: CDR1 SEHNR, CDR2 FQNEAQ (reference sequence). Trimming shortened V by 5 bases and J by 7 bases, and 12 bases separated the two germline ends. The CDR3 totals 14 residues. This CDR3 reads CASSRSAKNSPLHF. The CDR3, as DNA: TGTGCCAGCAGCCGATCTGCGAAGAATTCACCCCTCCACTTT.

The chain links TRBV5-1 to TRBJ1-6; 8 bases align to TRBD1. V was clipped by 2 bases and J by 10 bases; unmatched bases: 5. This CDR3 region has 14 residues. CDR1 SGHRS and CDR2 YFSETQ come from the germline V gene. The CDR3 is CASSFGQGNSPLHF. The CDR3 DNA is TGCGCCAGCAGCTTCGGACAGGGCAACTCACCCCTCCACTTT.

The table lists this clone with a few counts. The gene calls are TRBV5-1 and TRBJ2-1; D gene unclear. The CDR3 contains 16 residues. The ends were cut back, 1 base at V and 2 bases at J, with 13 bases in the middle. Germline CDR1 SGHRS, CDR2 YFSETQ. The CDR3 DNA is TGCGCCAGCAGCTTGTTCCTCGGTTCCACCTACAATGAGCAGTTCTTC. Its protein product is CASSLFLGSTYNEQFF.

This sequence joins TRBV6-5 and TRBJ2-1; D call uncertain. Trimming shortened V by 0 bases and J by 8 bases, and 8 bases separated the two germline ends. Germline V lookup: CDR1 MNHEY, CDR2 SVGAGI. The CDR3 is 13 residues long. The CDR3 is CASSYSSSYEQFF. CDR3 nucleotide sequence: TGTGCCAGCAGTTACTCGTCCTCCTATGAGCAGTTCTTC.

The chain employs TRBV10-3 and TRBJ1-3; the D gene is possibly TRBD1 (5 bases). V shed 11 bases and J shed 0 bases, with 20 bases lying between them. CDR1 ENHRY and CDR2 SYGVKD come from the germline V gene. The CDR3 is made up of 16 amino acids. CDR3 nucleotides: TGTGCCTCGGGCACGGGACTCTCGAGCTCTGGAAACACCATATATTTT. Translating it yields CASGTGLSSSGNTIYF.

The table lists this clone with a few counts. The genes are TRBV10-3 and TRBJ2-3, with TRBD2 identical over 13 bases. CDR3 size: 17 residues. Germline loops: CDR1 ENHRY, CDR2 SYGVKD. Trimming cost V 2 bases and J 2 bases; bases outside gene matches: 4. The CDR3 here is CAISEVTSGGATDTQYF. The CDR3 coding sequence is TGTGCCATCAGTGAGGTAACTAGCGGGGGGGCCACAGATACGCAGTATTTT.

This clone was observed a handful of times. In nucleotides, the CDR3 is TGTGCCAGCAGCTTATACGGGACAGAGAGTGAAGCTTTCTTT. The encoded protein is CASSLYGTESEAFF. V is TRBV7-6 and J is TRBJ1-1; 7 nucleotides match TRBD1. V lost 2 bases to trimming and J lost 7 bases; unmatched junction nucleotides: 7. This CDR3 contains 14 residues. CDR1 and CDR2 from the germline V gene are SGHVS and FNYEAQ.

This chain links TRBV5-1 with TRBJ2-1; D remains unclear. Germline loops: CDR1 SGHRS, CDR2 YFSETQ. Trimming took 2 bases from V and 1 from J, leaving 4 bases between them. CDR3 length equals 13 residues. The chain's CDR3 is CASSLQSYNEQFF. The DNA for the CDR3 is TGCGCCAGCAGCTTACAATCCTACAATGAGCAGTTCTTC.

This clone was recorded a few times. The chain has TRBV27 and TRBJ1-1; 8 nucleotides agree with TRBD1. CDR1 is MNHEY, CDR2 SMNVEV, per germline (reference sequence). Trimming took 1 base from V and 4 from J; bases not matched to a gene: 11. This CDR3 is built from 17 residues. DNA for the CDR3: TGTGCCAGCAGTTTATACGGGGGGACAGGTATGTTCACTGAAGCTTTCTTT. It specifies CASSLYGGTGMFTEAFF.

This clone was observed a few times. V is TRBV10-3 and J is TRBJ1-6, with unresolved D. Germline V gives CDR1 ENHRY, CDR2 SYGVKD. V was trimmed by 0 bases and J by 13 bases, leaving 13 bases between them. The CDR3 is 14 residues long. CDR3 sequence (DNA): TGTGCCATCAGTGAGTCGTCGGGTTCCGGTCCCCTCCACTTT. This codes for CAISESSGSGPLHF.

The sample holds many counts of this clone. V and J are TRBV2 and TRBJ1-1, with D possibly TRBD1 on 5 matching bases. The V and J ends lost 0 bases and 1 base respectively, with 12 bases between them. CDR1 SNHLY and CDR2 FYNNEI come from the germline V gene. The CDR3 is 16 amino acids. The CDR3 is CASSEATLGGNTEAFF. The CDR3 DNA reads TGTGCCAGCAGTGAAGCCACCTTGGGGGGGAACACTGAAGCTTTCTTT.

This rearrangement joins TRBV2 to TRBJ2-1; D unclear. The CDR3 runs to 13 residues. Trimming took 5 bases from V and 6 from J, leaving 11 bases between them. The V gene's germline CDR1 is SNHLY and CDR2 FYNNEI. CDR3 in amino acids: CASSTLGRNEQFF. The CDR3 DNA is TGTGCCAGCAGTACTCTAGGTCGCAATGAGCAGTTCTTC.

V usage is TRBV11-2 and J usage is TRBJ1-4; 10 nucleotides agree with TRBD1. Germline V CDR1 and CDR2: SGHAT, FQNNGV. CDR3 length: 14 residues. V dropped 6 bases and J dropped 7; count of bases not matched to a gene: 5. This chain's CDR3 is CASRLGQGSEKLFF. CDR3 coding DNA: TGTGCCAGCAGATTGGGACAGGGGAGTGAAAAACTGTTTTTT.

J is TRBJ2-7 and V is TRBV7-9; tentative D call: TRBD2 (6 bases). The CDR3 extends over 11 amino acids. The germline V gene encodes CDR1 SEHNR and CDR2 FQNEAQ (reference sequence). The V end was cut by 5 bases, the J end by 7 bases, with 9 bases between. The CDR3 nucleotides read TGTGCCAGCAGCCGGGACTTTGAGCAGTACTTC. Protein product: CASSRDFEQYF.